This TCR beta chain was found in a study of vaccination and CD4 T cells after COVID-19. On the study more broadly: As their vaccination, participants received two doses of either BNT162b2 or mRNA-1273 vaccine. SARS-CoV-2, HCoV-NL63, HCoV-OC43 and HCoV-229E supplied the overlapping spike peptides used to stimulate cells. General study results and limits: Spike mono-reactivity was found in 304 of 307 vaccine-specific clones from convalescent patients.

Germline V gene lookup returns CDR1 DFQATT and CDR2 SNEGSKA (reference sequence). The CDR3 is 14 residues long. Cultured CD4+ T-cell DNA underwent Oncomine TCR Beta short-read sequencing. TCRdb processed the PCR reads anew with MiXCR; each CDR3 protein has one entry. Of more than 15,000 distinct CDR3 sequences in the sample, roughly 50% were seen once. About this clonotype: Its antigen is currently unknown. The junction shows a germline mismatch at one end, possibly a read error.

Treatment of the sample: roughly ten-day PBMC culture with coronavirus spike peptide pools or control peptides (ViraFEST assay). The specimen sequenced was CD4+ T cells from blood, cultured in vitro. The rearrangement uses TRBV20-1 and TRBJ1-2; D may be TRBD1 (5 bases). The sequence came from a human donor who had recovered from COVID-19. CDR3 DNA: TGCAGTGCAAGAGAGGGATCCGGGACCCATGGCTACACCTTC. Its protein is CSAREGSGTHGYTF.